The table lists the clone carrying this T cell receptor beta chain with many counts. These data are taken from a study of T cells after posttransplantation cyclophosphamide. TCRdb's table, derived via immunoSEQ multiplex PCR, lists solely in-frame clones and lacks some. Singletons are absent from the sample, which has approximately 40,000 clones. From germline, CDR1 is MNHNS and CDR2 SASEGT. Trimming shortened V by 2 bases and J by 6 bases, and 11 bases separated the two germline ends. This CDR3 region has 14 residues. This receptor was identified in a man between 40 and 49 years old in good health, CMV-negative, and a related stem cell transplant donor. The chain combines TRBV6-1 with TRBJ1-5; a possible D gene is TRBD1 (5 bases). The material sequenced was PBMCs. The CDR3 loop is CASSETAGGQPQHF. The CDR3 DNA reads TGTGCCAGCAGTGAAACGGCGGGGGGTCAGCCCCAGCATTTT.